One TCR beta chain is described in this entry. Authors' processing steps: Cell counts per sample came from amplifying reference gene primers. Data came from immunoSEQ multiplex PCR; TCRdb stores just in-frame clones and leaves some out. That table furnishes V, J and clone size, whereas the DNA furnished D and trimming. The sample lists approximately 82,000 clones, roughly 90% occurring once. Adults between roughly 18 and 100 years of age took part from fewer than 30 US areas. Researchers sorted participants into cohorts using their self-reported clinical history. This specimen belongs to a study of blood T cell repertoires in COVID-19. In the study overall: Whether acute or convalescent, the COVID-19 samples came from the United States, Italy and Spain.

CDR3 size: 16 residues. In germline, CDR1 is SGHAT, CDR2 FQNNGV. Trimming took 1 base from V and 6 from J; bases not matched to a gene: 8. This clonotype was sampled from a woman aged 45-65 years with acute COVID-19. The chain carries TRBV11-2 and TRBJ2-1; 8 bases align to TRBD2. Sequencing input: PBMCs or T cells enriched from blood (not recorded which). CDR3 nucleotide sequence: TGTGCCAGCAGCTTAGCAGCGGGAGCCTTCTCCAATGAGCAGTTCTTC. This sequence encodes CASSLAAGAFSNEQFF.